The rows below give T cell receptor beta chains drawn from one sample of a study of PD-1 blockade in mismatch repair-deficient tumors. The repertoire was sequenced with immunoSEQ multiplex PCR; TCRdb's copy has only in-frame clones and lacks some. The repertoire includes tens of thousands of clones, approximately 80% of them detected once, and over 4.5% sits in the top ten. Specimen: peripheral blood, collected 2 weeks after starting pembrolizumab. The source is an adult with mismatch repair-deficient cancer. CDR3s include the opening cysteine and the closing phenylalanine or tryptophan. Not every row has a clone size; where given, it reads once, few, many or a size class.

11	NA	TRBV19	TRBJ2-5	CASSSLETQYF
15	NA	TRBV7-9	TRBJ2-7	CASSLTVEFSYEQYF
15	few	TRBV19	TRBJ2-7	CASSERLAGVGEQYF
13	few	TRBV19	TRBJ2-7	CASSRTGSHEQYF
16	NA	TRBV7-2	TRBJ2-1	CASSLDPAGVSNEQFF
16	NA	TRBV5-6	TRBJ1-3	CASSKLQLRSGNTIYF
19	NA	TRBV6-1	TRBJ1-2	CASREGRTGRLGTNYGYTF
17	NA	TRBV11-2	TRBJ2-4	CASSFYGRGLAKNIQYF
14	NA	TRBV9	TRBJ1-2	CASSAPGQIYGYTF
11	few	TRBV5-8	TRBJ1-1	CASSWEAEAFF
15	NA	TRBV5-1	TRBJ2-5	CASSPRGAEQETQYF
12	few	TRBV28	TRBJ2-3	CASSLSTDTQYF
13	NA	TRBV27	TRBJ1-2	CASSLTQGFGYTF
13	NA	TRBV30	TRBJ2-1	CAWSVQGTNEQFF
15	few	TRBV7-2	TRBJ2-7	CASSLAGTGVYEQYF
16	NA	TRBV5-5	TRBJ2-5	CASSLSVGEGWETQYF